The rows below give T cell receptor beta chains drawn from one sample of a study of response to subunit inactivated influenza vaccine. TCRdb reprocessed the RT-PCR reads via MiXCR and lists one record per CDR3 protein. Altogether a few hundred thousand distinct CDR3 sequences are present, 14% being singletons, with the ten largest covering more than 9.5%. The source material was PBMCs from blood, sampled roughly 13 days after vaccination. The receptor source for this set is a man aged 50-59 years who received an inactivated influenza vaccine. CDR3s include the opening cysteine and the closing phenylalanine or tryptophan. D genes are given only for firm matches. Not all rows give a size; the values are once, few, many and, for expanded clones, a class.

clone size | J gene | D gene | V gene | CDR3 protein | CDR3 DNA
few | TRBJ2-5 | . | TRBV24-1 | CATSDWTLQETQYF | TGTGCCACCAGTGATTGGACACTCCAAGAGACCCAGTACTTC
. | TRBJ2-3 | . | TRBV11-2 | CASSFAGVGTDTQYF | TGTGCCAGCAGCTTTGCAGGAGTCGGGACAGATACGCAGTATTTT
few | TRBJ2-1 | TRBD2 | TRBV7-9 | CASSPLGGRTYNEQFF | TGTGCCAGCAGCCCGTTGGGCGGGAGGACCTACAATGAGCAGTTCTTC
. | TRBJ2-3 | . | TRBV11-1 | CASGGISTDTQYF | TGTGCCTCCGGGGGCATTAGCACAGATACGCAGTATTTT
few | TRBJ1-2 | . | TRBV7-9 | CASSFLGGRGYTF | TGTGCCAGCAGCTTCCTGGGGGGGAGAGGCTACACCTTC
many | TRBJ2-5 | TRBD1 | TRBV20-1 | CSATRNRGLQTQYF | TGCAGTGCCACACGGAACAGGGGGCTACAGACCCAGTACTTC
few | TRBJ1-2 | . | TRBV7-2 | CASSLLLLGAYTF | TGTGCCAGCAGCTTACTCCTCTTGGGGGCATACACCTTC
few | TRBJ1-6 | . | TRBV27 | CASSLSGRMNSPLHF | TGTGCCAGCAGTTTATCGGGCCGTATGAATTCACCCCTCCACTTT
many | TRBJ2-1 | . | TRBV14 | CASSQAGQFYNEQFF | TGTGCCAGCAGCCAAGCTGGGCAGTTTTACAATGAGCAGTTCTTC
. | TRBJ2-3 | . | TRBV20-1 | CSARGKRSTDMQYF | TGCAGTGCTAGGGGCAAGCGGAGCACAGATATGCAGTATTTT
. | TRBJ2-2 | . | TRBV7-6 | CASSLEIAVRDDTGELFF | TGTGCCAGCAGCTTAGAGATCGCTGTGAGGGATGACACCGGGGAGCTGTTTTTT
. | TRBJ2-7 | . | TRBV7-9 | CASSSRGVAPAFYEQYF | TGTGCCAGCAGCTCCAGGGGCGTGGCGCCGGCCTTTTACGAGCAGTACTTC
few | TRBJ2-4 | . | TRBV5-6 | CASSRRGQGNIQYF | TGTGCCAGCAGCCGACGGGGTCAGGGAAACATTCAGTACTTC
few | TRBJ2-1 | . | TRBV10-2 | CASSESDRINEQFF | TGCGCCAGCAGTGAGTCGGACAGAATTAATGAGCAGTTCTTC
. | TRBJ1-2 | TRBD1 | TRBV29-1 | CSVESGQGAGYGYTF | TGCAGCGTTGAATCTGGACAGGGGGCCGGCTATGGCTACACCTTC
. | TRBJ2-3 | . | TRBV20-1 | CSARAGSTFTDTQYF | TGCAGTGCTAGAGCTGGGAGCACGTTCACAGATACGCAGTATTTT
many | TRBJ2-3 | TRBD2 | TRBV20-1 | CSARGGLANADTQYF | TGCAGTGCTAGAGGGGGACTAGCGAACGCAGATACGCAGTATTTT
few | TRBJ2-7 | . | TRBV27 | CASTPIVGPLAHEQYF | TGTGCCAGCACCCCTATAGTGGGGCCCTTAGCGCACGAGCAGTACTTC
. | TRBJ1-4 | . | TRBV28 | CASSLLVQLDEKLFF | TGTGCCAGCAGTTTATTGGTTCAGTTAGATGAAAAACTGTTTTTT
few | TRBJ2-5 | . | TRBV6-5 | CASSYSDQVGTQYF | TGTGCCAGCAGTTACTCGGATCAGGTGGGGACCCAGTACTTC
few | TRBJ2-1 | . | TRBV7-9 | CASSLPNRVYNEQFF | TGTGCCAGCAGCTTACCGAACAGAGTCTACAATGAGCAGTTCTTC
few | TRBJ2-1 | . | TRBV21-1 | CASNYAGTGAEKTWEQFF | TGTGCCAGCAACTACGCCGGGACAGGGGCCGAAAAGACCTGGGAGCAGTTCTTC
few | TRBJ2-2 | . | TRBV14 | CASSQGRYTGELFF | TGTGCCAGCAGCCAGGGGCGATACACCGGGGAGCTGTTTTTT
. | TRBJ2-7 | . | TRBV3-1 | CASSQENFAGAGEQYF | TGTGCCAGCAGCCAAGAAAATTTCGCGGGGGCTGGGGAGCAGTACTTC
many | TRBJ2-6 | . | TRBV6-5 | CASSYSSEASGANVLTF | TGTGCCAGCAGTTACTCGAGTGAGGCCTCTGGGGCCAACGTCCTGACTTTC
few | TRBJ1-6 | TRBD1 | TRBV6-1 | CASRPGQNNSPLHF | TGTGCCAGCAGACCGGGACAGAACAATTCACCCCTCCACTTT
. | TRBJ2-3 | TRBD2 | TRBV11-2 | CASSLDPPRGGPDTQYF | TGTGCCAGCAGCTTAGATCCTCCGCGGGGGGGGCCAGATACGCAGTATTTT
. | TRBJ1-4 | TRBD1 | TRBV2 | CASSGVDRGKLFF | TGTGCCAGCAGTGGGGTAGACAGGGGAAAACTGTTTTTT
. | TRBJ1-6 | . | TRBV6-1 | CASSRTERNSPLHF | TGTGCCAGCAGCCGGACAGAACGAAATTCACCCCTCCACTTT
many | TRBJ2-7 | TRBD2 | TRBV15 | CATSRRYPGLAGAEQYF | TGTGCCACCAGCAGAAGATACCCAGGACTAGCGGGAGCCGAGCAGTACTTC
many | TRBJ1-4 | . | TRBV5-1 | CASSPGTDFTTNEKLFF | TGCGCCAGCAGCCCCGGGACGGACTTTACAACTAATGAAAAACTGTTTTTT
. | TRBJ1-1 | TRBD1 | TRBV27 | CASSSGTGTEAFF | TGTGCCAGCAGTTCCGGGACAGGCACTGAAGCTTTCTTT
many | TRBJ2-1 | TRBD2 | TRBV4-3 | CASSRGLAGGPNEQFF | TGCGCCAGCAGCCGAGGACTAGCGGGAGGGCCAAATGAGCAGTTCTTC
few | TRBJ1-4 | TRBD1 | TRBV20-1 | CSAGPGGSNEKLFF | TGCAGTGCTGGGCCAGGGGGTTCTAATGAAAAACTGTTTTTT
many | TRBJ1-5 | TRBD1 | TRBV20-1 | CSASTGTGNQPQHF | TGCAGTGCTAGTACCGGGACAGGTAATCAGCCCCAGCATTTT
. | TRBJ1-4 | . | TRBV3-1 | CASSRGGVTNEKLFF | TGTGCCAGCAGCCGTGGGGGAGTCACTAATGAAAAACTGTTTTTT
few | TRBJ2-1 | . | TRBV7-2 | CASSPSLDRTGGFF | TGTGCCAGCAGCCCCAGCCTCGATAGGACCGGGGGGTTCTTC
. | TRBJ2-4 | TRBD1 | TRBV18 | CASSPRQGVNIQYF | TGTGCCAGCTCACCACGACAGGGGGTAAACATTCAGTACTTC
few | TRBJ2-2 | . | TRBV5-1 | CASSLAARLSTGELFF | TGCGCCAGCAGCTTGGCAGCAAGGCTATCCACCGGGGAGCTGTTTTTT
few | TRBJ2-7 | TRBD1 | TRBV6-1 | CASAGQGTSYEQYF | TGTGCCAGCGCCGGACAGGGAACATCCTACGAGCAGTACTTC
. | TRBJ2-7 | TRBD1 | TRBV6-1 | CASLRDRGLYEQYF | TGTGCCAGTCTCCGGGACAGGGGGCTCTACGAGCAGTACTTC